This passage covers 24 T cell receptor beta chains from one sample sequenced in a study of vaccination effects on CD4 cells after COVID-19 (dated by TCRdb to the early 2020s). Libraries were built with the immunoSEQ multiplex PCR assay. What TCRdb holds here is the immuneACCESS table cut down to in-frame rearrangements. Part of the clones is not present; checked against another copy, under half of the missing clones reflect an unresolved V gene, and the others are unexplained. The sample table holds 35,000 to 40,000 clones, of which 82% were seen once. The ten largest account for about 2.7% of the sample. After about 9 days of culture, CD4+ T cells were isolated with the EasySep CD4+ T cell isolation kit. For these TCRs, the target antigens are not known. This sample comprised CD4+ T cells from PBMCs cultured without peptide, obtained before COVID-19 vaccination. The receptor set was obtained from a human donor who received a COVID-19 vaccine.

The CDR3 sequence: CASSERGFYGYTF. DNA for the CDR3: TGTGCCAGCAGTGAAAGAGGATTCTATGGCTACACCTTC. The chain combines TRBV2 with TRBJ1-2; D gene ambiguous. V lost 2 bases and J 4 bases, leaving 8 bases between the germline ends. The CDR3 runs to 13 residues. Per the germline V gene, CDR1 is SNHLY and CDR2 is FYNNEI.

The chain uses TRBV5-6 and TRBJ1-1; 7 bases line up with TRBD1. The trim removed 3 bases at V and 7 bases at J, leaving 0 bases unmatched. There are 11 residues in the CDR3. Germline values: CDR1 SGHDT, CDR2 YYEEEE. CDR3 DNA: TGTGCCAGCAGCTCAGGGGGTGAAGCTTTCTTT. This gives the protein CASSSGGEAFF.

This rearrangement joins TRBV18 to TRBJ1-2; D is uncertain. This CDR3 has 13 residues. Trimming pared 3 bases from V and 7 bases from J, leaving 12 bases between. The V gene's germline CDR1 is KGHSH and CDR2 LQKENI. CDR3 region: CASSPQGDSGYTF. Here the CDR3 DNA reads TGTGCCAGCTCACCTCAAGGTGATTCTGGCTACACCTTC.

This chain uses TRBV9 with TRBJ2-5; 10 bases fit TRBD1. The trim removed 4 bases at V and 1 base at J, leaving 4 bases unmatched. CDR3 length equals 15 residues. Per the germline V gene, CDR1 is SGDLS and CDR2 is YYNGEE. The CDR3: CASSSRDRGQETQYF. DNA for the CDR3: TGTGCCAGCAGCTCCCGGGACAGGGGCCAAGAGACCCAGTACTTC.

The gene calls are TRBV9 and TRBJ1-2, with TRBD1 identical over 7 bases. The V gene's germline CDR1 is SGDLS and CDR2 YYNGEE. The ends lost 4 bases at V and 8 bases at J; junction bases unmatched: 11. The CDR3 covers 14 residues. The CDR3 loop reads CASSRSGGVGGYTF. CDR3 coding DNA: TGTGCCAGCAGCCGCTCAGGGGGGGTAGGGGGCTACACCTTC.

The rearrangement links TRBV24-1 to TRBJ2-3; D uncertain. This CDR3 region has 15 residues. Germline CDR1 reads KGHDR; CDR2 reads SFDVKD. V dropped 0 bases and J dropped 2 bases, with 8 bases sitting between them. CDR3 in amino acids: CATSDLGFSTDTQYF. The DNA of the CDR3 is TGTGCCACCAGTGATTTGGGCTTTTCCACAGATACGCAGTATTTT.

The J gene is TRBJ1-2, the V gene TRBV4-2; D not resolved. The CDR3 contains 16 residues. Germline CDR1 LGHNA, CDR2 YNFKEQ. Trimming pared 1 base from V and 3 bases from J, leaving 15 bases between. CDR3 sequence reads: CASSQVGFDPYYGYTF. In DNA form, the CDR3 reads TGTGCCAGCAGCCAAGTGGGGTTTGACCCCTACTATGGCTACACCTTC.

The chain carries TRBV6-5 and TRBJ1-1; possibly TRBD1 for D (6 bases). CDR3 length: 13 residues. Germline V CDR1 and CDR2: MNHEY, SVGAGI. Trimming took off 7 bases at V and 1 base at J, with 10 bases between the two ends. CDR3 sequence reads: CASNRQANTEAFF. CDR3 in DNA: TGTGCCAGCAACAGACAGGCGAACACTGAAGCTTTCTTT.

The V and J genes are TRBV6-5 and TRBJ1-1, with no clear D. Trimming left V 6 bases short and J 0 bases short, with 8 bases between. The CDR3 sequence is 13 residues long. Germline V gives CDR1 MNHEY, CDR2 SVGAGI. CDR3 nucleotides: TGTGCCAGCAGACAATCAGTGAACACTGAAGCTTTCTTT. Protein: CASRQSVNTEAFF.

The J gene is TRBJ1-1, the V gene TRBV6-5; no firm D call. CDR1 is MNHEY and CDR2 is SVGAGI in the germline V gene. Between the trimmed V and J ends, which lost 7 bases and 11 bases, there was a span of 23 bases. The CDR3 length is 14 residues. The DNA for the CDR3 is TGTGCCAGCACCAAAGCTCCGGGTTCTCTAGGGGCTTTCTTT. This sequence encodes CASTKAPGSLGAFF.

The rearrangement joins TRBV19 to TRBJ2-3; TRBD1 aligns across 7 bases. The V gene's germline CDR1 is LNHDA and CDR2 SQIVND (reference sequence). The CDR3 extends over 13 amino acids. The trim removed 8 bases at V and 5 bases at J, leaving 7 bases unmatched. The chain's CDR3 is CASYRGPGDTQYF. The CDR3 DNA follows: TGTGCCAGTTACAGGGGTCCGGGAGATACGCAGTATTTT.

The chain has TRBV6-1 and TRBJ1-1, with D uncertain. Germline V gene lookup returns CDR1 MNHNS and CDR2 SASEGT. This CDR3 comprises 17 residues. Trimming took off 3 bases at V and 0 bases at J, with 17 bases between the two ends. The CDR3 DNA reads as TGTGCCAGCAGTGAGGTCCCAGCCTATACAATGAACACTGAAGCTTTCTTT. The encoded protein is CASSEVPAYTMNTEAFF.

The chain carries TRBV7-8 and TRBJ2-2; no reliable D call. The V and J ends lost 3 bases and 0 bases respectively, with 8 bases between them. This CDR3 has 15 amino acids. Germline lookup yields CDR1 SGHVS and CDR2 FQNEAQ. CDR3 bases: TGTGCCAGCAGCTTGGCAGAGTCGAACACCGGGGAGCTGTTTTTT. Translation: CASSLAESNTGELFF.

The chain couples TRBV10-1 to TRBJ1-2; D gene unclear. Germline V gives CDR1 WNHNN, CDR2 SYGVQD (reference sequence). There are 12 residues in the CDR3. V was cut by 5 bases and J by 5 bases, with 9 bases left in between. The CDR3 protein is CASSLHGYGYTF. CDR3 in DNA: TGCGCCAGCAGTCTACACGGGTATGGCTACACCTTC.

The rearrangement uses TRBV13 and TRBJ2-2, with 12 positions matching TRBD2. J was trimmed by 10 bases and V by 5 bases; bases with no gene match: 5. From germline, CDR1 is PRHDT and CDR2 FYEKMQ (reference sequence). The CDR3 contains 14 residues. CDR3 nucleotide sequence: TGTGCCAGCAGCCCTAGCGGGGGGGCCGAGGAGCTGTTTTTT. Translated: CASSPSGGAEELFF.

This clone was detected only a few times. This chain links TRBV5-1 with TRBJ2-6; either TRBD1 or TRBD2 may fit D (6 bases each). The CDR3 totals 17 residues. The ends were cut back, 5 bases at V and 0 bases at J, with 15 bases in the middle. CDR1 is SGHRS and CDR2 is YFSETQ in the germline V gene. In nucleotides, the CDR3 is TGCGCCAGCAGTCGGCGGGACACGGGCTCTGGGGCCAACGTCCTGACTTTC. Translated, it gives CASSRRDTGSGANVLTF. The complete variable domain, with remaining parts taken from reference TRBV5-1 and TRBJ2-6, reads KAGVTQTPRYLIKTRGQQVTLSCSPISGHRSVSWYQQTPGQGLQFLFEYFSETQRNKGNFPGRFSGRQFSNSRSEMNVSTLELGDSALYLCASSRRDTGSGANVLTFGAGSRLTVL.

V gene TRBV9 combines with J gene TRBJ2-3, with 8 nucleotides matching TRBD2. Per germline, CDR1 SGDLS and CDR2 YYNGEE. This CDR3 has 16 amino acids. V lost 4 bases to trimming and J lost 0 bases; unmatched junction nucleotides: 7. CDR3 sequence (DNA): TGTGCCAGCAGCCTGTCTAGCGGGCCTAGCACAGATACGCAGTATTTT. Its protein is CASSLSSGPSTDTQYF.

This chain joins TRBV6-5 and TRBJ1-2; possible D gene TRBD1, 5 bases. V gave up 5 bases and J gave up 2 bases, with 15 bases separating them. CDR3 size: 15 residues. Germline assignment: CDR1 MNHEY and CDR2 SVGAGI. The CDR3 sequence: CASSRLATANYGYTF. CDR3 nucleotide sequence: TGTGCCAGCAGTCGACTCGCGACAGCCAACTATGGCTACACCTTC.

The rearrangement uses TRBV7-8 and TRBJ2-5; 9 bases map to TRBD2. Losses at the gene ends were 2 bases for V and 6 bases for J; bases not matched to a gene: 10. The CDR3 has 16 residues. Germline CDR1 reads SGHVS; CDR2 reads FQNEAQ. The CDR3 here is CASSLPGGGAGKTQYF. CDR3 nucleotide sequence: TGTGCCAGCAGCTTACCAGGCGGGGGGGCCGGGAAGACCCAGTACTTC. Using reference TRBV7-8 and TRBJ2-5 for the parts outside the CDR3, the full variable domain is GAGVSQSPRYKVAKRGQDVALRCDPISGHVSLFWYQQALGQGPEFLTYFQNEAQLDKSGLPSDRFFAERPEGSVSTLKIQRTQQEDSAVYLCASSLPGGGAGKTQYFGPGTRLLVL.

This rearrangement joins TRBV12-1 to TRBJ2-2. TRBV12-1 is annotated as a pseudogene. The CDR3 has 17 residues. This CDR3 reads CASSSIPPGKKERELFF. CDR3 bases: TGTGCCAGCAGCTCGATCCCACCGGGCAAAAAGGAGAGGGAGCTGTTTTTT.

The chain couples TRBV3-1 (or the pseudogene TRBV3-2) to TRBJ1-3; no firm D call. The ends were cut back, 0 bases at V and 4 bases at J, with 7 bases in the middle. Per the germline V gene, CDR1 is LGHDT and CDR2 is YNNKEL (reference sequence). The CDR3 is made up of 14 amino acids. The CDR3 nucleotides read TGTGCCAGCAGCCAAGACAGGTTGGGAAACACCATATATTTT. The encoded protein is CASSQDRLGNTIYF.

The gene calls are TRBV19 and TRBJ1-6; 7 bases line up with TRBD1. This CDR3 contains 16 residues. Germline trimming cut 9 bases from V and 8 bases from J; bases unmatched to any gene: 16. Germline CDR1 reads LNHDA; CDR2 reads SQIVND (reference sequence). The CDR3 region has the DNA TGTGCCAGCAGCTACACCGACAGGGAGTTACATTCACCCCTCCACTTT. As protein: CASSYTDRELHSPLHF.

About this clone: The same CDR3 also results from other DNA sequences found in this sample. V gene TRBV3-1 (or the pseudogene TRBV3-2) combines with J gene TRBJ1-2; no definite D call. Germline V gives CDR1 LGHDT, CDR2 YNNKEL (reference sequence). Trimming left V 3 bases short and J 0 bases short, with 2 bases between. CDR3 length: 12 amino acids. The CDR3 DNA is TGTGCCAGCAGCCAGGCTAACTATGGCTACACCTTC. Amino acid sequence: CASSQANYGYTF.

CDR3 loop: CASSVTGETEAFF. The DNA of the CDR3 is TGTGCCAGCAGCGTGACAGGGGAGACTGAAGCTTTCTTT. The gene calls are TRBV7-9 and TRBJ1-1; 8 bases agree with TRBD1. Per germline, CDR1 SEHNR and CDR2 FQNEAQ (reference sequence). Germline trimming cut 5 bases from V and 5 bases from J; bases unmatched to any gene: 4. The CDR3 length is 13 residues.